This TCR beta chain was captured in a study of T cells after yellow fever vaccination. On the study more broadly: Preparation used SMART-Seq v4 Ultra Low Input for the low-cell-number fractions. Whole-study findings and limits: Clonotypes shared by both compartments, CD4 and CD8, made up a small share.

Production of TCR cDNA was by 5'RACE template switching, which also added a universal primer site and UMIs. TCRdb fed the 5' RACE reads into MiXCR, producing one record per CDR3 protein. The sample contains 50,000 to 60,000 distinct CDR3 sequences, 5.7% of which appear only once. The CDR3 extends over 12 amino acids. Looked up from germline, CDR1 is SGHRS and CDR2 is YFSETQ. Trimming left V 0 bases short and J 6 bases short, with 5 bases between. The rearrangement links TRBV5-1 to TRBJ2-3; D gene uncertain. This receptor was taken from a man in his late teens or twenties who received the YFV17D yellow fever vaccine. The starting material was PBMCs, either bulk or a sorted T-cell subset (CD4+, CD8+, memory, or dextramer-sorted; not recorded which), obtained on the day of the yellow fever booster vaccination. The CDR3 sequence is CASSLVGDTQYF. The DNA of the CDR3 is TGCGCCAGCAGCTTGGTCGGTGATACGCAGTATTTT.